This T cell receptor beta chain was documented in a study of blood T cell repertoires in COVID-19. Sequenced by immunoSEQ multiplex PCR; TCRdb stores in-frame clones only, minus some. The table includes roughly 240,000 clones, around nine tenths detected once. The V end was cut by 5 bases, the J end by 6 bases, with 13 bases between. The CDR3 totals 14 residues. Germline CDR1 is KGHDR and CDR2 is SFDVKD. This chain joins TRBV24-1 and TRBJ2-1, with a weak D call TRBD2 (5 bases). The sample taken for sequencing was peripheral blood. This sequence was found in a woman between 55 and 75 years old who had recovered from COVID-19. The chain's CDR3 is CATSAGVSVNEQFF. CDR3 bases: TGTGCCACCAGTGCCGGGGTTTCGGTCAATGAGCAGTTCTTC.